This T cell receptor (beta chain) derives from a study of blood T cell repertoires in COVID-19. Study details: Samples representing acute and convalescent COVID-19 were sourced from the United States, Italy and Spain. PBMCs, B-cell-depleted T cells, or T cells were the source of the cDNA or gDNA that made up the material.

The authors' processing: Estimates of nucleated cell counts were drawn from the amplification of reference gene primers. Profiled with immunoSEQ multiplex PCR; TCRdb holds only in-frame clones, not every one. Clone size and V and J calls were adopted from that table, with D and trimming inferred from the DNA. The sample consists of approximately 36,000 clones, more than 80% of them appearing once. Germline V gene lookup returns CDR1 SGHTA and CDR2 FQGNSA. There are 17 residues in the CDR3. Trimming stripped 0 bases from V and 2 bases from J, with 16 bases between. The chain recombines TRBV7-2 with TRBJ1-2; a possible D gene is TRBD1 (5 bases). Material for sequencing was peripheral blood. The receptor's source is a human donor in a cohort sampled during active or convalescent COVID-19. The donor label of this sample is uncertain. The CDR3 spells CASSLAHGHRTNYGYTF. Here the CDR3 DNA reads TGTGCCAGCAGCTTAGCCCATGGACACCGGACGAACTATGGCTACACCTTC.